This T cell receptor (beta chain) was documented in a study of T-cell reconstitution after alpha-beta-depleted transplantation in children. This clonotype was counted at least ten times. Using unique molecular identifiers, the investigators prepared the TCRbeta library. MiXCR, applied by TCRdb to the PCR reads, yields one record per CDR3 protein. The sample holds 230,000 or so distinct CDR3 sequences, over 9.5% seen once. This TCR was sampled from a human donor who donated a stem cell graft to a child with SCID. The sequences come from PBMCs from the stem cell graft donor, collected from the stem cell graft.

CDR3 nucleotides: TGTGCCAGCAGCGGGCCGGGCGTCGCCCTCTCCTACAATGAGCAGTTCTTC. It yields the protein CASSGPGVALSYNEQFF. This sequence joins TRBV5-4 and TRBJ2-1; D ambiguous. The CDR3 runs 17 residues. CDR1 and CDR2 from the germline V gene are SGHNT and YYREEE (reference sequence). Trimming shortened V by 4 bases and J by 0 bases, and 17 bases separated the two germline ends.